A single sample is the source of the 27 T cell receptor beta chains below, sequenced in a study of T-cell reconstitution after alpha-beta-depleted transplantation in children. The TCRbeta library was prepared with unique molecular identifiers. TCRdb reprocessed the PCR reads via MiXCR and lists one record per CDR3 protein. This sample has around 700,000 distinct CDR3 sequences, with 10% to 15% found just once. Sequencing used PBMCs, obtained before TCRalphabeta/CD19-depleted stem cell transplant. The origin of the receptors is a girl aged 2 to 10 with congenital amegakaryocytic thrombocytopenia, due to receive a stem cell transplant.

This clonotype was found a few times. V usage is TRBV7-8 and J usage is TRBJ1-1; D is perhaps TRBD1 (5 bases). This CDR3 has 15 amino acids. V dropped 5 bases and J dropped 6 bases, with 19 bases sitting between them. Germline lookup yields CDR1 SGHVS and CDR2 FQNEAQ. The chain's CDR3 is CASSMLLPGKAEAFF. CDR3 DNA sequence: TGTGCCAGCAGCATGCTGTTGCCAGGGAAGGCTGAAGCTTTCTTT.

J is TRBJ2-5 and V is TRBV20-1; weak D call: TRBD2 (6 bases). V lost 5 bases and J lost 0, with 13 bases in between. Germline V gene sequence: CDR1 DFQATT, CDR2 SNEGSKA (reference sequence). CDR3 size: 14 residues. The CDR3 nucleotides read TGCAGTGCTTGGCGGGATTTTAACCAAGAGACCCAGTACTTC. The encoded protein is CSAWRDFNQETQYF.

This clonotype was counted at least ten times. The rearrangement links TRBV7-9 to TRBJ1-5, with D possibly matching TRBD1 (5 bases). This CDR3 is 13 amino acids long. Trimming pared 4 bases from V and 6 bases from J, leaving 10 bases between. CDR1 and CDR2 (germline): SEHNR, FQNEAQ (reference sequence). The CDR3 protein is CASSSRRGQPQHF. The CDR3 DNA follows: TGTGCCAGCAGCTCCCGAAGGGGTCAGCCCCAGCATTTT.

This clonotype was counted at least ten times. The V gene is TRBV12-3 or TRBV12-4, the J gene TRBJ1-2; no firm D call. This CDR3 is 12 amino acids long. Between the trimmed V and J ends, which lost 3 bases and 6 bases, there was a span of 8 bases. CDR3 sequence: CASSFTGDGYTF. For the CDR3, the DNA is TGTGCCAGCAGTTTCACTGGGGATGGCTACACCTTC.

This clonotype has a handful of counts. The rearrangement joins TRBV7-9 to TRBJ2-5; possibly TRBD2 for D (6 bases). Trimming pared 3 bases from V and 2 bases from J, leaving 13 bases between. The CDR3 covers 15 residues. Germline lookup yields CDR1 SEHNR and CDR2 FQNEAQ (reference sequence). The CDR3: CASSFERVGQETQYF. As DNA, the CDR3 is TGTGCCAGCAGCTTTGAGCGGGTCGGGCAAGAGACCCAGTACTTC.

The V gene is TRBV2, the J gene TRBJ2-7, with D unclear. V was clipped by 5 bases and J by 3 bases, with 11 bases between them. CDR1 is SNHLY and CDR2 is FYNNEI in the germline V gene. This CDR3 region has 13 residues. The CDR3 DNA reads as TGTGCCAGCAGTAAATATCCCTTCTACGAGCAGTACTTC. Encoded protein: CASSKYPFYEQYF.

The chain is built from TRBV4-2 and TRBJ1-3; D might be TRBD1 (5 bases). This CDR3 spans 17 amino acids. Between the trimmed V and J ends, which lost 0 bases and 0 bases, there was a span of 12 bases. Germline V gene sequence: CDR1 LGHNA, CDR2 YNFKEQ. The CDR3 reads CASSQENGHLSGNTIYF. CDR3 nucleotide sequence: TGTGCCAGCAGCCAAGAAAACGGACATCTCTCTGGAAACACCATATATTTT.

This clonotype was picked up one time. V usage is TRBV7-9 and J usage is TRBJ2-5; TRBD1 matches 7 bases. The CDR3 spans 15 residues. CDR1 SEHNR and CDR2 FQNEAQ come from the germline V gene (reference sequence). Trimming at V came to 5 bases and at J to 3 bases, leaving 9 bases not matched to a gene. CDR3: CASSNLGQMKETQYF. For the CDR3, the DNA is TGTGCCAGCAGCAACTTGGGACAGATGAAAGAGACCCAGTACTTC.

The sample holds many counts of this clonotype. The chain links TRBV20-1 to TRBJ2-7; D remains unclear. This CDR3 spans 11 amino acids. The germline gives CDR1 DFQATT, CDR2 SNEGSKA (reference sequence). V lost 3 bases, J lost 5 bases, and 8 bases lay in between. The CDR3 is CSASVRDEQYF. CDR3 DNA sequence: TGCAGTGCTAGCGTCCGGGACGAGCAGTACTTC.

A few counts support this clonotype. The chain carries TRBV25-1 and TRBJ2-3, with unresolved D. This CDR3 is built from 14 residues. The germline V gene has CDR1 MGHDK and CDR2 SYGVNS. Trimming removed 1 base at V and 5 bases at J, with 10 bases between. The CDR3 nucleotides are TGTGCCAGCAGTGAATGGGCCCCCGGAGATACGCAGTATTTT. It encodes CASSEWAPGDTQYF.

Many counts were recorded for this clonotype. The chain links TRBV12-3 or TRBV12-4 to TRBJ1-6; 9 positions agree with TRBD1. V gave up 3 bases and J gave up 13 bases; unmatched junction bases: 10. This CDR3 region has 15 residues. CDR3 sequence (DNA): TGTGCCAGCAGTTTCCGGGGACAGGGCATGTCGCCCCTCCACTTT. As protein: CASSFRGQGMSPLHF.

In this sample, this clonotype turned up many times. The chain combines TRBV28 with TRBJ1-6, with unresolved D. Germline CDR1 and CDR2: MDHEN and SYDVKM. Trimming pared 6 bases from V and 4 bases from J, leaving 19 bases between. The CDR3 is 17 residues long. CDR3 sequence: CASRIPSRSSYNSPLHF. In DNA form, the CDR3 reads TGTGCCAGCAGAATACCTAGCAGGAGCTCTTATAATTCACCCCTCCACTTT. Full variable domain (remainder filled in from reference TRBV28 and TRBJ1-6): DVKVTQSSRYLVKRTGEKVFLECVQDMDHENMFWYRQDPGLGLRLIYFSYDVKMKEKGDIPEGYSVSREKKERFSLILESASTNQTSMYLCASRIPSRSSYNSPLHFGNGTRLTVT.

This clonotype was observed a few times. The chain uses TRBV20-1 and TRBJ2-2, with D uncertain. The CDR3 runs 12 residues. With 0 bases removed from V and 7 bases from J, the gap between germline ends came to 6 bases. Germline lookup yields CDR1 DFQATT and CDR2 SNEGSKA (reference sequence). In nucleotides, the CDR3 is TGCAGTGCTAGAGATCCCCACGGGGAGCTGTTTTTT. This sequence encodes CSARDPHGELFF.

Comments on this clonotype: This may be a read error, as it is one base from a much larger clone. CDR3 DNA sequence: TGTGCCAGCAGCGTAGCTCGGGGTACTAACCATGGCTACACCTTC. Its protein is CASSVARGTNHGYTF. The gene calls are TRBV9 and TRBJ1-2; D remains ambiguous. Germline assignment: CDR1 SGDLS and CDR2 YYNGEE. The CDR3 contains 15 residues.

This clonotype occurred a few times. The chain combines TRBV7-9 with TRBJ2-3; TRBD2 matches at 9 bases. J gave up 1 base and V 4 bases, and 6 bases lay outside the gene matches. The CDR3 sequence is 16 residues long. In germline, CDR1 is SEHNR, CDR2 FQNEAQ (reference sequence). The CDR3 DNA sequence: TGTGCCAGCAGCTCCCGGACTAGCGCCCGCACAGATACGCAGTATTTT. Protein: CASSSRTSARTDTQYF. Filled out from reference TRBV7-9 and TRBJ2-3, the complete variable domain reads DTGVSQNPRHKITKRGQNVTFRCDPISEHNRLYWYRQTLGQGPEFLTYFQNEAQLEKSRLLSDRFSAERPKGSFSTLEIQRTEQGDSAMYLCASSSRTSARTDTQYFGPGTRLTVL.

There are many counts of this clonotype. This chain uses TRBV12-3 or TRBV12-4 with TRBJ1-4, with TRBD1 as a possible D gene (5 bases). The V gene lost 5 bases and the J gene lost 5 bases, with 12 bases spanning the gap. The CDR3 length is 14 residues. DNA for the CDR3: TGTGCCAGCAGTCTCGGGACGTTCAATGAAAAACTGTTTTTT. The encoded protein is CASSLGTFNEKLFF.

The rearrangement uses TRBV20-1 and TRBJ2-3; D might be TRBD2 (5 bases). Germline values: CDR1 DFQATT, CDR2 SNEGSKA (reference sequence). The CDR3 loop spans 14 amino acids. The V and J ends lost 3 bases and 0 bases respectively, with 10 bases between them. The CDR3 nucleotides are TGCAGTGCTAGCCCCAGGACTAGCACAGATACGCAGTATTTT. This sequence encodes CSASPRTSTDTQYF.

Only a few counts were recorded for this clonotype. The chain has TRBV12-3 or TRBV12-4 and TRBJ2-6, with D possibly matching TRBD1 (5 bases). The CDR3 length is 15 residues. The V and J ends lost 6 bases and 1 base respectively, with 10 bases between them. CDR3 DNA: TGTGCCAGCAGCGCCCAGGGATCTGGGGCCAACGTCCTGACTTTC. Its translation: CASSAQGSGANVLTF.

This clonotype was found many times. The CDR3 bases are TGTGCCAGCAGCTTAGGAAACCGAGGGGAGCTGTTTTTT. Amino acid sequence: CASSLGNRGELFF. V gene TRBV7-9 combines with J gene TRBJ2-2; D remains unclear. Germline V CDR1 and CDR2: SEHNR, FQNEAQ (reference sequence). The CDR3 sequence is 13 residues long. The V end was cut by 1 base, the J end by 8 bases, with 8 bases between. Together with reference TRBV7-9 and TRBJ2-2, the CDR3 gives the full variable domain: DTGVSQNPRHKITKRGQNVTFRCDPISEHNRLYWYRQTLGQGPEFLTYFQNEAQLEKSRLLSDRFSAERPKGSFSTLEIQRTEQGDSAMYLCASSLGNRGELFFGEGSRLTVL.

The sample holds many counts of this clonotype. The chain is built from TRBV20-1 and TRBJ1-1, with D uncertain. This CDR3 contains 13 residues. V lost 5 bases to trimming and J lost 0 bases, with 10 bases between them. Per the germline V gene, CDR1 is DFQATT and CDR2 is SNEGSKA (reference sequence). The CDR3 region is CSAQRALNTEAFF. Written as DNA, the CDR3 is TGCAGTGCTCAAAGGGCCCTGAACACTGAAGCTTTCTTT.

This clonotype has ten or more counts. This chain joins TRBV5-1 and TRBJ2-4; D possibly corresponds to TRBD1 (5 bases). The germline V and J ends were trimmed by 2 bases and 0 bases, with 21 bases remaining between them. The length of the CDR3 is 19 residues. Germline CDR1 and CDR2: SGHRS and YFSETQ. CDR3: CASSLSRLTTDIAKNIQYF. Here the CDR3 DNA reads TGCGCCAGCAGCTTAAGTCGGTTGACCACGGACATAGCCAAAAACATTCAGTACTTC.

This clonotype appeared a few times. The rearrangement uses TRBV4-1 and TRBJ2-7; TRBD2 agrees at 7 bases. The V segment lost 0 bases and the J segment 4 bases; nucleotides outside the gene matches: 9. CDR1 is MGHRA, CDR2 YSYEKL, per germline. CDR3 length: 16 residues. CDR3 region: CASSQESSGLVYEQYF. Written as DNA, the CDR3 is TGCGCCAGCAGCCAAGAGAGTAGCGGGTTAGTATACGAGCAGTACTTC.

This clonotype was recorded at least ten times. The rearrangement links TRBV28 to TRBJ1-2; 7 bases fit TRBD1. J gave up 4 bases and V 5 bases, and 7 bases lay outside the gene matches. Per germline, CDR1 MDHEN and CDR2 SYDVKM. CDR3 length: 14 amino acids. The CDR3 DNA is TGTGCCAGCAGTAACCAGGGACAGCTCTATGGCTACACCTTC. This sequence encodes CASSNQGQLYGYTF.

The chain links TRBV5-1 to TRBJ2-6; D ambiguous. This CDR3 is 16 amino acids long. Germline V gene data show CDR1 as SGHRS and CDR2 as YFSETQ. V lost 4 bases, J lost 4 bases, and 15 bases lay in between. The CDR3 nucleotides are TGCGCCAGCAGCCCGCTTCCAGTCTCCGGGGCCAACGTCCTGACTTTC. Its protein product is CASSPLPVSGANVLTF.

The chain uses TRBV12-3 or TRBV12-4 and TRBJ2-4; TRBD2 agrees at 7 bases. Trimming at V came to 5 bases and at J to 0 bases, leaving 7 bases not matched to a gene. The CDR3 consists of 16 residues. Written as DNA, the CDR3 is TGTGCCAGCAGTCCCCTAGCGGATCCAGCCAAAAACATTCAGTACTTC. Amino acid sequence: CASSPLADPAKNIQYF.

This clonotype turned up a few times. The V and J genes are TRBV29-1 and TRBJ2-3; perhaps TRBD2 as D (6 bases). The V end lost 0 bases, the J end lost 4 bases, and 17 bases lay between the germline ends. The germline V gene has CDR1 SQVTM and CDR2 ANQGSEA. There are 16 residues in the CDR3. The CDR3 coding sequence is TGCAGCGTTGAAGATGCGTTACTAGCTCGGTCAGATACGCAGTATTTT. This gives the protein CSVEDALLARSDTQYF.

This chain connects TRBV28 to TRBJ2-3; maybe TRBD1 (6 bases). The germline V and J ends were trimmed by 6 bases and 6 bases, with 25 bases remaining between them. The germline V gene encodes CDR1 MDHEN and CDR2 SYDVKM. The CDR3 is 17 amino acids. CDR3 in DNA: TGTGCCAGCAGCACCAGGGGAGCAGGGTCGATTATGGATACGCAGTATTTT. Translation gives CASSTRGAGSIMDTQYF.